This T cell receptor (beta chain) comes out of a study of shared clonotypes between healthy human individuals. Study information: Ranging from 18 to 49 in age, donors were two women and three men. Every donor yielded three CD4 naive, three CD4 memory, two CD8 naive and one CD8 memory plate.

Trimming pared 4 bases from V and 0 bases from J, leaving 7 bases between. This CDR3 has 13 amino acids. The V gene's germline CDR1 is MNHEY and CDR2 SMNVEV (reference sequence). Some clones are missing from TCRdb's copy, which holds only in-frame ones; the method was immunoSEQ multiplex PCR. The sample consists of a few million clones, about 92% of them appearing once. On this clone: Other nucleotide sequences from this sample produce the same CDR3.

Adults of Caucasian background living in Nashville, Tennessee made up all donors. Sequencing used naive CD4+ T cells from PBMCs. Sample subset: CD45RA+ positively selected. V and J are TRBV27 and TRBJ2-7; D gene uncertain. This receptor was identified in a man in his late teens or twenties in good health. Some clones in this sample may be carry-over from other donors' samples. The CDR3 loop reads CASSSSSSYEQYF. In DNA, the CDR3 is TGTGCCAGCAGTTCCTCCAGCTCCTACGAGCAGTACTTC.